Below are 27 T cell receptor beta chains sequenced from a single sample in a study of cytomegalovirus exposure and HLA in healthy donors. The study ran its PCR with 60 Vbeta and 13 Jbeta primers. Method: immunoSEQ multiplex PCR; TCRdb's copy keeps in-frame clones and lacks some. The data hold fewer than 100,000 clones, with approximately 76% observed a single time. The sample was PBMCs. These receptors were collected from a man aged 40-50 years in good health and CMV-seronegative.

CDR3 in DNA: TGTGCCAGCAGTAACAGGGGGGTCAACGAGCAGTACTTC. This sequence encodes CASSNRGVNEQYF. The gene calls are TRBV27 and TRBJ2-7; 8 bases are shared with TRBD1. The CDR3 is made up of 13 amino acids. CDR1 is MNHEY and CDR2 is SMNVEV in the germline V gene (reference sequence). The V gene end was trimmed by 5 bases and the J gene end by 5 bases; junction bases not matched to a gene: 5.

The genes are TRBV27 and TRBJ1-2; tentative D call: TRBD1 (5 bases). V was shortened by 0 bases and J by 8 bases, with 16 bases between the two germline ends. Germline CDR1 and CDR2: MNHEY and SMNVEV (reference sequence). The CDR3 extends over 15 amino acids. CDR3 in DNA: TGTGCCAGCAGTTTATCGGGGCGGGGAGAGTACGGCTACACCTTC. Protein sequence: CASSLSGRGEYGYTF.

With respect to this clone: The sample carries other DNA sequences with the same CDR3. The CDR3 loop is CASSMTANTGELFF. The CDR3 DNA is TGTGCCAGTAGTATGACAGCCAACACCGGGGAGCTGTTTTTT. The rearrangement links TRBV19 to TRBJ2-2; D perhaps matches TRBD1 (5 bases). Looked up from germline, CDR1 is LNHDA and CDR2 is SQIVND (reference sequence). CDR3 length equals 14 residues. V was shortened by 3 bases and J by 2 bases, with 7 bases between the two germline ends.

V is TRBV7-9 and J is TRBJ1-2; TRBD1 agrees at 8 bases. This CDR3 has 15 amino acids. The trim removed 5 bases at V and 1 base at J, leaving 6 bases unmatched. The V gene's germline CDR1 is SEHNR and CDR2 FQNEAQ (reference sequence). In DNA, the CDR3 is TGTGCCAGCAGCCCTCCGACAGGGGATAACTATGGCTACACCTTC. Translated, it gives CASSPPTGDNYGYTF.

The J gene is TRBJ2-1, the V gene TRBV7-8; tentatively, D is TRBD1 (6 bases). This CDR3 has 14 residues. Germline V lookup: CDR1 SGHVS, CDR2 FQNEAQ. The ends were cut back, 0 bases at V and 4 bases at J, with 7 bases in the middle. CDR3 nucleotides: TGTGCCAGCAGCTTAGCCGACAGGTACAATGAGCAGTTCTTC. Encoded protein: CASSLADRYNEQFF.

This chain links TRBV7-2 with TRBJ1-2; TRBD1 aligns across 10 bases. V trimming: 4 bases; J trimming: 7 bases; junction bases outside the gene matches: 12. The CDR3 loop spans 16 amino acids. CDR1 and CDR2 from the germline V gene are SGHTA and FQGNSA. The CDR3 nucleotides read TGTGCCAGCAGCTCCCCGGGACAGGGGTTGTGGTTTGGCTACACCTTC. Translation: CASSSPGQGLWFGYTF.

The rearrangement uses TRBV27 and TRBJ1-1; D not certain. V dropped 0 bases and J dropped 3 bases, with 8 bases sitting between them. Germline V lookup: CDR1 MNHEY, CDR2 SMNVEV (reference sequence). The CDR3 extends over 14 amino acids. The CDR3 reads CASSLSRRYTEAFF. The CDR3 bases are TGTGCCAGCAGTTTATCCCGCCGGTACACTGAAGCTTTCTTT.

The gene calls are TRBV7-8 and TRBJ2-2; D unresolved. The V and J ends lost 1 base and 6 bases respectively, with 12 bases between them. Per the germline V gene, CDR1 is SGHVS and CDR2 is FQNEAQ. There are 15 residues in the CDR3. The CDR3 region has the DNA TGTGCCAGCAGCTTAGGCCCCACCCCGGCCGGGGAGCTGTTTTTT. This gives the protein CASSLGPTPAGELFF.

This clone was seen only a few times. V gene TRBV6-1 combines with J gene TRBJ2-1; 15 bases are a match to TRBD2. There are 18 residues in the CDR3. J lost 4 bases, V lost 1 base, and 5 bases had no gene match. CDR1 is MNHNS, CDR2 SASEGT, per germline. The CDR3 DNA reads as TGTGCCAGCAGTGAAGACGGGACTAGCGGGGGGTTATACAATGAGCAGTTCTTC. This gives the protein CASSEDGTSGGLYNEQFF.

This clone came up a few times. This chain uses TRBV5-8 with TRBJ1-5; the D is unclear. The germline gives CDR1 SGHTS, CDR2 YDEGEE. The CDR3 sequence is 11 residues long. The V end lost 4 bases, the J end lost 6 bases, and 5 bases lay between the germline ends. The CDR3 loop reads CASSNGQPQHF. CDR3 in DNA: TGTGCCAGCAGCAACGGTCAGCCCCAGCATTTT.

The chain employs TRBV9 and TRBJ1-1; 7 bases line up with TRBD1. In germline, CDR1 is SGDLS, CDR2 YYNGEE. Germline trimming cut 4 bases from V and 4 bases from J; bases unmatched to any gene: 4. CDR3 size: 13 residues. The CDR3 protein is CASSTGQLTEAFF. The CDR3 nucleotides are TGTGCCAGCAGCACGGGACAGCTCACTGAAGCTTTCTTT. The whole variable domain, remainder taken from reference TRBV9 and TRBJ1-1, is DSGVTQTPKHLITATGQRVTLRCSPRSGDLSVYWYQQSLDQGLQFLIQYYNGEERAKGNILERFSAQQFPDLHSELNLSSLELGDSALYFCASSTGQLTEAFFGQGTRLTVV.

The V gene is TRBV5-8, the J gene TRBJ2-5; TRBD2 matches 10 bases. The CDR3 sequence is 16 residues long. Germline-derived CDR1 and CDR2 are SGHTS and YDEGEE. The V and J ends lost 1 base and 2 bases, in that order; junction bases with no gene match: 5. CDR3 region: CASSLIQLAGQETQYF. For the CDR3, the DNA is TGTGCCAGCAGCTTGATACAACTAGCGGGACAAGAGACCCAGTACTTC.

This clone appeared a few times. This rearrangement joins TRBV9 to TRBJ2-2; no definite D call. This CDR3 is 14 amino acids long. In germline, CDR1 is SGDLS, CDR2 YYNGEE. V was shortened by 0 bases and J by 8 bases, with 11 bases between the two germline ends. CDR3 region: CASSVGPEAGELFF. CDR3 bases: TGTGCCAGCAGCGTAGGTCCTGAGGCTGGGGAGCTGTTTTTT.

The chain links TRBV10-3 to TRBJ2-7; D is possibly TRBD2 (6 bases). V lost 3 bases and J lost 3, with 15 bases in between. The germline V gene has CDR1 ENHRY and CDR2 SYGVKD. The length of the CDR3 is 15 residues. CDR3 DNA: TGTGCCATCAGTGATTTTCGGAGGGGATTCTACGAGCAGTACTTC. It specifies CAISDFRRGFYEQYF.

The V call is TRBV21-1, the J call TRBJ2-5; the table calls TRBD1, which could not be checked here. TRBV21-1 is flagged as a pseudogene. This CDR3 comprises 17 residues. Written as DNA, the CDR3 is TGTGCCAGTCCTCCCCCGGACAGGCTCCCATACTGGGAGACCCAGTACTTC. This codes for CASPPPDRLPYWETQYF.

This clone was counted once. The V call is TRBV19, the J call TRBJ2-1, with 9 bases fitting TRBD2. Germline lookup yields CDR1 LNHDA and CDR2 SQIVND (reference sequence). V trimming: 5 bases; J trimming: 6 bases; junction bases outside the gene matches: 8. CDR3 length equals 15 residues. The CDR3: CASSYAGLAFNEQFF. The CDR3 bases are TGTGCCAGTAGTTATGCGGGACTAGCCTTCAATGAGCAGTTCTTC.

Only a few counts were recorded for this clone. V usage is TRBV27 and J usage is TRBJ2-7, with TRBD1 as a possible D gene (6 bases). The germline CDR1 and CDR2 sequences are MNHEY and SMNVEV (reference sequence). The ends were cut back, 0 bases at V and 2 bases at J, with 11 bases in the middle. CDR3 length: 15 amino acids. The CDR3 nucleotides are TGTGCCAGCAGTTTATCCAGGGGAGTCGCCTACGAGCAGTACTTC. Its translation is CASSLSRGVAYEQYF.

In its sample, this clone was seen once. The genes are TRBV10-2 and TRBJ2-1; D possibly corresponds to TRBD1 (5 bases). There are 14 residues in the CDR3. V was pared by 7 bases and J by 1 base, with 11 bases between. Per germline, CDR1 WSHSY and CDR2 SAAADI. The CDR3 loop is CASISGISYNEQFF. The CDR3 DNA reads as TGCGCCAGCATTTCAGGGATTTCCTACAATGAGCAGTTCTTC.

The chain is built from TRBV19 and TRBJ2-1, with 9 bases identical to TRBD1. Looked up from germline, CDR1 is LNHDA and CDR2 is SQIVND (reference sequence). The CDR3 covers 13 residues. Trimming took 10 bases from V and 6 from J; bases not matched to a gene: 7. The CDR3 protein is CATSGTGTNEQFF. CDR3 nucleotides: TGTGCCACCTCCGGGACAGGGACCAATGAGCAGTTCTTC.

This chain links TRBV19 with TRBJ2-3, with a possible D match to TRBD1 (6 bases). CDR1 and CDR2 from the germline V gene are LNHDA and SQIVND (reference sequence). The CDR3 has 15 residues. V was shortened by 4 bases and J by 6 bases, with 17 bases between the two germline ends. The CDR3 is CASSSDRRSADTQYF. The CDR3 region has the DNA TGTGCCAGTAGTAGCGACAGGAGGTCCGCGGATACGCAGTATTTT. Complete variable domain (other parts from reference TRBV19 and TRBJ2-3): DGGITQSPKYLFRKEGQNVTLSCEQNLNHDAMYWYRQDPGQGLRLIYYSQIVNDFQKGDIAEGYSVSREKKESFPLTVTSAQKNPTAFYLCASSSDRRSADTQYFGPGTRLTVL.

Written as DNA, the CDR3 is TGTGCCAGCAGGTGGGAATCAGGGGGCGGCGGGCGCCAAGAGACCCAGTACTTC. Its protein is CASRWESGGGGRQETQYF. The chain recombines TRBV28 with TRBJ2-5; 8 bases are a match to TRBD1. V dropped 6 bases and J dropped 1; count of bases not matched to a gene: 16. The CDR3 is made up of 18 amino acids. CDR1 and CDR2 from the germline V gene are MDHEN and SYDVKM.

V usage is TRBV9 and J usage is TRBJ2-3; TRBD2 agrees at 11 bases. Trimming took 3 bases from V and 5 from J; bases not matched to a gene: 5. Germline V gene data show CDR1 as SGDLS and CDR2 as YYNGEE. The CDR3 sequence is 15 residues long. The CDR3 loop is CASSELAGEGDTQYF. DNA of the CDR3: TGTGCCAGCAGCGAACTAGCGGGAGAAGGAGATACGCAGTATTTT.

The CDR3 loop is CASSGGQGRLSYEQYF. The CDR3 coding sequence is TGCGCCAGCAGCGGCGGACAGGGGAGGTTGTCCTACGAGCAGTACTTC. The chain combines TRBV5-1 with TRBJ2-7; 9 bases line up with TRBD1. The CDR3 sequence is 16 residues long. Germline V lookup: CDR1 SGHRS, CDR2 YFSETQ. The V and J ends lost 4 bases and 1 base, in that order; junction bases with no gene match: 9.

The J gene is TRBJ1-6, the V gene TRBV7-2; no definite D call. Trimming pared 1 base from V and 15 bases from J, leaving 10 bases between. Germline V gene sequence: CDR1 SGHTA, CDR2 FQGNSA. The CDR3 sequence is 12 residues long. The chain's CDR3 is CASSLVGQHLHF. The CDR3 region has the DNA TGTGCCAGCAGCTTAGTTGGGCAGCACCTCCACTTT.

The chain has TRBV9 and TRBJ1-6; a possible D gene is TRBD1 (6 bases). The CDR3 has 16 residues. Looked up from germline, CDR1 is SGDLS and CDR2 is YYNGEE. V was pared by 0 bases and J by 6 bases, with 13 bases between. DNA of the CDR3: TGTGCCAGCAGCGTAGGGGACACTTGGATTAATTCACCCCTCCACTTT. Translating gives CASSVGDTWINSPLHF.

The J gene is TRBJ2-7, the V gene TRBV11-2; TRBD2 might be the D (5 bases). The CDR3 totals 14 residues. The ends were cut back, 6 bases at V and 6 bases at J, with 18 bases in the middle. Germline CDR1 is SGHAT and CDR2 is FQNNGV. The CDR3 sequence is CASRADFEGSEQYF. In nucleotides, the CDR3 is TGTGCCAGCAGGGCCGACTTCGAGGGTAGCGAGCAGTACTTC.

The chain links TRBV4-3 to TRBJ2-2; unclear D gene. This CDR3 is 11 amino acids long. Trimming stripped 2 bases from V and 8 bases from J, with 3 bases between. Germline V gene sequence: CDR1 LGHNA, CDR2 YSLEER. The CDR3 DNA is TGCGCCAGCAGCCAATCAGGGGAGCTGTTTTTT. Encoded protein: CASSQSGELFF.